The clone carrying this T cell receptor beta chain came up a few times. TCRdb redid the calling of the 5' RACE reads with MiXCR, one entry per CDR3 protein. The sample holds 250,000 to 300,000 distinct CDR3 sequences, about 19% seen once. The data are from a study of CD8 T cells in ankylosing spondylitis. V dropped 0 bases and J dropped 5; count of bases not matched to a gene: 8. The CDR3 runs 15 residues. Per the germline V gene, CDR1 is DFQATT and CDR2 is SNEGSKA (reference sequence). The sample consisted of blood, either unsorted or a sorted T cell fraction (not recorded which). J is TRBJ2-5 and V is TRBV20-1; TRBD1 matches at 8 bases. The TCR comes from a male donor with ankylosing spondylitis or in good health (not recorded which). CDR3 sequence: CSARDARGLGETQYF. The CDR3 DNA reads TGCAGTGCTAGAGACGCCAGGGGGCTCGGGGAGACCCAGTACTTC.